The rows below give T cell receptor beta chains drawn from one sample of a study of Ad26.COV2.S vaccination and SARS-CoV-2 variants. Sequencing used immunoSEQ multiplex PCR; TCRdb keeps in-frame clones, though not all of them. Among under 400,000 clones listed, roughly 91% were seen once. Sequenced material: peripheral blood, taken in a trial of Ad26.COV2.S vaccine versus placebo. Every receptor here comes from a person aged 18-65 years who received the Ad26.COV2.S COVID-19 vaccine or a placebo. Each CDR3 is given with its conserved first and last residue. D genes are given only for firm matches. Expanded clones get a size class; other rows say once, few or many, or leave the size out.

V,size,D,J,DNA,CDR3
TRBV7-9,once,TRBD1,TRBJ1-2,TGTGCCGAGGACAGGCCCCCCTATGGCTACACCTTC,CAEDRPPYGYTF
TRBV7-8,-,-,TRBJ2-7,TGTGCCAGCAGCCCAAAAATTGACATCGACGAGCAGTACTTC,CASSPKIDIDEQYF
TRBV30,-,-,TRBJ1-1,TGTGCCTGGGGACAGCCGAACACTGAAGCTTTCTTT,CAWGQPNTEAFF
TRBV7-6,-,TRBD1,TRBJ1-6,TGTGCCAGCAGAGCCGGGACAGGGGATCTTTCACCCCTCCACTTT,CASRAGTGDLSPLHF
TRBV10-3,-,TRBD1,TRBJ1-1,TGTGCCATCAGACAGGGGGCTGACACTGAAGCTTTCTTT,CAIRQGADTEAFF
TRBV7-9,-,-,TRBJ2-5,TGTGCCAGCACCCGTAGGGAGCGGGAGACCCAGTACTTC,CASTRRERETQYF
TRBV12-3/TRBV12-4,few,-,TRBJ1-1,TGTGCCAGCGTTGGGTCTGAAGCTTTCTTT,CASVGSEAFF
TRBV6-2/TRBV6-3,-,-,TRBJ2-2,TGTGCCAGCAGTTACGTACCTAGCAGGACTGGGGAGCTGTTTTTT,CASSYVPSRTGELFF
TRBV9,many,TRBD2,TRBJ2-2,TGTGCCAGCAGCACTAATCCGGGGGGGCGAACCGGGGAGCTGTTTTTT,CASSTNPGGRTGELFF
TRBV5-1,-,-,TRBJ2-5,TGCGCCAGCAGCGGCGGGACAGTCCAAGAGACCCAGTACTTC,CASSGGTVQETQYF
TRBV6-2/TRBV6-3,few,-,TRBJ1-6,TGTGCCAGCAGTTACGGCGGACAGTCTCGCGCCTATAATTCACCCCTCCACTTT,CASSYGGQSRAYNSPLHF
TRBV7-9,few,TRBD1,TRBJ1-5,TGTGCCAGCAGCTTAGACTCGGGACAGGGGGCGCTTGGCAATCAGCCCCAGCATTTT,CASSLDSGQGALGNQPQHF
TRBV5-1,-,TRBD1,TRBJ2-3,TGCGCCAGCAGCTTGGTGACAGGGCCATCGGGCACAGATACGCAGTATTTT,CASSLVTGPSGTDTQYF
TRBV6-1,few,TRBD1,TRBJ1-5,TGTGCCAGCACTGGACAGGGCAAAGGACCCCAGCATTTT,CASTGQGKGPQHF
TRBV19,-,-,TRBJ1-1,TGTGCCAGTAGACGGGACATTAACACTGAAGCTTTCTTT,CASRRDINTEAFF
TRBV9,few,-,TRBJ1-1,TGTGCCAGCAGCGTAGTGAGGAACACTGAAGCTTTCTTT,CASSVVRNTEAFF
TRBV18,-,-,TRBJ1-2,TGTGCCAGCTCACCAAGCGTTCGCAGGGATAACTATGGCTACACCTTC,CASSPSVRRDNYGYTF
TRBV29-1,once,-,TRBJ1-5,TGCAGCGTGGCTAAGGATTTGGATCAGCCCCAGCATTTT,CSVAKDLDQPQHF
TRBV4-2,-,TRBD1,TRBJ1-4,TGTGCCAGCAGCCAACCCGGGACAGGGGCTGGTGATGAAAAACTGTTTTTT,CASSQPGTGAGDEKLFF
TRBV5-1,once,TRBD1,TRBJ2-3,TGCGCCAGCAGCCCGGACAGGGCAACCACAGATACGCAGTATTTT,CASSPDRATTDTQYF
TRBV11-3,-,TRBD2,TRBJ2-5,TGTGCCAGCAGCTTAGCGGGGGGGCCCCGAGAGACCCAGTACTTC,CASSLAGGPRETQYF
TRBV6-4,-,TRBD2,TRBJ2-1,TGTGCCAGCAGTGAGGCCGGCGGGGGTAACAATGAGCAGTTCTTC,CASSEAGGGNNEQFF
TRBV9,-,-,TRBJ2-7,TGTGCCAGCAGCCCCCCACGCTCCTACGAGCAGTACTTC,CASSPPRSYEQYF
TRBV30,-,-,TRBJ1-1,TGTGCCTGGAGTCCCTCAGCCGGCGCGGGGCTAGCTTTCTTT,CAWSPSAGAGLAFF
TRBV7-6,-,-,TRBJ2-2,TGTGCCAGCAGCTTTGGCGGGGGCCCGAACACCGGGGAGCTGTTTTTT,CASSFGGGPNTGELFF
TRBV6-5,-,-,TRBJ1-3,TGTGCCAGCAGTTACGGGGTGGGGAACACCATATATTTT,CASSYGVGNTIYF
TRBV19,-,-,TRBJ2-7,TGTGCCAGTAGTACTTATATCTTCTACGAGCAGTACTTC,CASSTYIFYEQYF
TRBV5-1,once,TRBD1,TRBJ2-6,TGCGCCAGCAGCCACGGACAGGGGCTTGGGGGGGCCAACGTCCTGACTTTC,CASSHGQGLGGANVLTF
TRBV30,-,TRBD1,TRBJ1-1,TGTGCCTGGGACAGGGATCCCACTGAAGCTTTCTTT,CAWDRDPTEAFF
TRBV21-1,-,-,TRBJ1-6,TGTGCCAGCAGCAAAAAGTTCAGTTGCCGGGGGGATTATAATTCACCCCTCCACTTT,CASSKKFSCRGDYNSPLHF
TRBV18,-,-,TRBJ1-1,TGTGCCAGCTCACCGCGACAGGAGGGCACTGAAGCTTTCTTT,CASSPRQEGTEAFF